The clone carrying this TCR beta chain was picked up many times. The CDR3 extends 3 residues past the end of the read, so its final part is completed from the germline J gene. Germline CDR1 reads MDHEN; CDR2 reads SYDVKM. After removal of 6 bases from V and 5 bases from J, the junction contained 3 bases not matched to a gene. This CDR3 is 13 amino acids long. The sample belongs to a study of T cell clonality in common variable immunodeficiency. Clones were read by immunoSEQ multiplex PCR, and TCRdb kept only the in-frame ones, dropping some. The table lists about 52,000 clones, no singletons, with about 1.7% in the top ten.

The sequenced material came from peripheral blood mononuclear cells. This TCR was recovered from a person aged 18-70 years in good health. This chain uses TRBV28 with TRBJ1-2, with 10 bases lining up with TRBD1. The CDR3 DNA, read in part, is TGTGCCAGCAGGGGGACAGGGGTATATGGC. Its protein is CASRGTGVYG. The complete CDR3 sequence is CASRGTGVYGYTF.